This paragraph covers one T cell receptor beta chain sequence. Its specificity is not known. Latent tuberculosis screening used tuberculin skin test and IGRA at entry. Profiling relied on immunoSEQ multiplex PCR, and the TCRdb table lists in-frame clones only, not all of them. The sample contains tens of thousands of clones, 90% to 95% of which appear only once. These data are taken from a study of T cells in tuberculosis. Study details: This South African cohort compared adolescents with or without latent tuberculosis against adults with active tuberculosis. General study findings and limits: Active tuberculosis patients had shorter CDR3-alpha; the beta difference was nonsignificant.

CDR1 SGHVS and CDR2 FQNEAQ come from the germline V gene. Between the trimmed V and J ends, which lost 0 bases and 8 bases, there was a span of 16 bases. The CDR3 runs to 15 residues. This chain uses TRBV7-8 with TRBJ1-2; D gene unclear. Sequencing was done on a sample of PBMCs. The sequence was obtained from a donor aged 10 to 29 with latent tuberculosis or without tuberculosis infection. For the CDR3, the DNA is TGTGCCAGCAGCTTAGCGAGCCGATCTGGAGGAGGCTACACCTTC. This sequence encodes CASSLASRSGGGYTF. Combining the CDR3 with reference TRBV7-8 and TRBJ1-2 gives the whole variable domain GAGVSQSPRYKVAKRGQDVALRCDPISGHVSLFWYQQALGQGPEFLTYFQNEAQLDKSGLPSDRFFAERPEGSVSTLKIQRTQQEDSAVYLCASSLASRSGGGYTFGSGTRLTVV.